Following are 29 T cell receptor beta chains from one sample sequenced in a study of Ad26.COV2.S vaccination and SARS-CoV-2 variants. The treatment denotes: roughly 18 received Ad26.COV2.S at low or high dose, single or two shots; five or six received placebo; per-sample allocation not given. Day 63 after the first vaccine or placebo injection was the time point for sampling. Repertoires were generated with immunoSEQ multiplex PCR, while TCRdb's copy carries only in-frame clones and drops some. The sample has 290,000 or so clones; approximately 87% are singletons. The material sequenced was peripheral blood, taken in a trial of Ad26.COV2.S vaccine versus placebo. These receptor sequences come from a person between 18 and 65 years old who received the Ad26.COV2.S COVID-19 vaccine or a placebo.

V and J are TRBV7-6 and TRBJ1-1; D ambiguous. Trimming took off 5 bases at V and 0 bases at J, with 7 bases between the two ends. This CDR3 spans 13 amino acids. In germline, CDR1 is SGHVS, CDR2 FNYEAQ. CDR3 residues: CASSRVMNTEAFF. The CDR3 DNA follows: TGTGCCAGCAGCCGGGTTATGAACACTGAAGCTTTCTTT.

The chain combines TRBV18 with TRBJ1-1, with 10 nucleotides matching TRBD1. The J segment lost 4 bases and the V segment lost 4 bases, leaving 9 bases of the junction unmatched. This CDR3 comprises 16 residues. Germline CDR1 and CDR2: KGHSH and LQKENI. The CDR3 reads CASSRDRGFSGTEAFF. The CDR3, as DNA: TGTGCCAGCTCACGGGACAGGGGTTTTTCGGGCACTGAAGCTTTCTTT.

The chain joins TRBV2 to TRBJ1-3; D is perhaps TRBD1 (5 bases). CDR1 SNHLY and CDR2 FYNNEI come from the germline V gene. The CDR3 has 14 amino acids. Trimming removed 6 bases from V and 4 bases from J, with 13 bases in between. CDR3: CASSSGTQGNTIYF. In DNA, the CDR3 is TGTGCCAGCAGCTCCGGGACGCAAGGAAACACCATATATTTT.

The J gene is TRBJ2-3, the V gene TRBV5-1, with D tentatively TRBD2 (5 bases). The germline CDR1 and CDR2 sequences are SGHRS and YFSETQ. CDR3 size: 13 residues. Trimming removed 5 bases at V and 1 base at J, with 8 bases between. CDR3 amino acids: CASSPEGTDTQYF. CDR3 DNA: TGCGCCAGCAGTCCGGAGGGCACAGATACGCAGTATTTT.

V usage is TRBV7-9 and J usage is TRBJ1-5; TRBD1 might be the D (5 bases). Between the trimmed V and J ends, which lost 6 bases and 3 bases, there was a span of 12 bases. The germline gives CDR1 SEHNR, CDR2 FQNEAQ (reference sequence). The CDR3 is made up of 14 amino acids. CDR3 loop: CASRAGGTNQPQHF. The CDR3 region has the DNA TGTGCCAGCAGGGCGGGGGGGACCAATCAGCCCCAGCATTTT.

The V gene is TRBV5-1, the J gene TRBJ2-1; D remains unclear. Germline assignment: CDR1 SGHRS and CDR2 YFSETQ. This CDR3 spans 15 amino acids. Trimming left V 0 bases short and J 5 bases short, with 12 bases between. The CDR3 region has the DNA TGCGCCAGCAGCTTGGAAGGTCTCCGAGACAATGAGCAGTTCTTC. It yields the protein CASSLEGLRDNEQFF.

This clone was picked up one time. The chain recombines TRBV7-3 with TRBJ2-1; D may correspond to TRBD1 or TRBD2 (5 bases each). Trimming took off 3 bases at V and 6 bases at J, with 9 bases between the two ends. Germline lookup yields CDR1 SGHTA and CDR2 FQGTGA. The CDR3 has 13 amino acids. This CDR3 is CASSLGPFNEQFF. Written as DNA, the CDR3 is TGTGCCAGCAGCTTGGGACCGTTCAATGAGCAGTTCTTC.

This clone has only a few counts. The chain has TRBV3-1 (or the pseudogene TRBV3-2) and TRBJ1-5; D gene uncertain. This CDR3 has 16 residues. Per the germline V gene, CDR1 is LGHDT and CDR2 is YNNKEL (reference sequence). The V end lost 4 bases, the J end lost 1 base, and 14 bases lay between the germline ends. The CDR3 spells CASSLLKGRSNQPQHF. In nucleotides, the CDR3 is TGTGCCAGCAGCCTCCTTAAAGGAAGGAGCAATCAGCCCCAGCATTTT.

As to this clone: The same CDR3 is also encoded by other DNA sequences in this sample. The rearrangement joins TRBV6-2 or TRBV6-3 to TRBJ1-1; D not certain. Between the trimmed V and J ends, which lost 2 bases and 1 base, there was a span of 8 bases. Per the germline V gene, CDR1 is MNHEY and CDR2 is SVGEGT. The CDR3 consists of 14 residues. This chain's CDR3 is CASSYPATNTEAFF. For the CDR3, the DNA is TGTGCCAGCAGTTACCCGGCAACGAACACTGAAGCTTTCTTT.

This clone was counted at least ten times. The chain couples TRBV9 to TRBJ1-5, with 7 nucleotides matching TRBD1. This CDR3 is built from 14 residues. Looked up from germline, CDR1 is SGDLS and CDR2 is YYNGEE. Germline trimming cut 7 bases from V and 6 bases from J; bases unmatched to any gene: 10. The CDR3 sequence: CASGRGGGGQPQHF. The CDR3 DNA follows: TGTGCCAGCGGGAGGGGAGGGGGCGGTCAGCCCCAGCATTTT.

The V gene is TRBV27, the J gene TRBJ2-3, with TRBD2 as a possible D gene (6 bases). This CDR3 is built from 16 residues. The germline V gene has CDR1 MNHEY and CDR2 SMNVEV (reference sequence). V was cut by 5 bases and J by 8 bases, with 23 bases left in between. CDR3 residues: CASSLYLVPAGSTQYF. The CDR3 DNA follows: TGTGCCAGCAGTCTCTACCTTGTGCCCGCGGGGTCTACGCAGTATTTT.

This chain links TRBV30 with TRBJ1-1, with 7 positions matching TRBD1. Germline loops: CDR1 GTSNPN, CDR2 SVGIG (reference sequence). CDR3 size: 12 residues. Trimming removed 1 base from V and 9 bases from J; junction bases left unmatched: 5. CDR3 sequence: CAWSGQGFKAFF. The CDR3 bases are TGTGCCTGGAGTGGACAGGGTTTTAAAGCTTTCTTT.

This chain links TRBV7-9 with TRBJ2-3; no clear D. Germline lookup yields CDR1 SEHNR and CDR2 FQNEAQ (reference sequence). The CDR3 is made up of 18 amino acids. Trimming removed 2 bases from V and 1 base from J, with 19 bases in between. CDR3 DNA: TGTGCCAGCAGCTTACGAGTAGGCGCATTTGAGGGCACAGATACGCAGTATTTT. Translating it yields CASSLRVGAFEGTDTQYF.

The chain joins TRBV27 to TRBJ1-2; 8 bases agree with TRBD1. Trimming at V came to 6 bases and at J to 7 bases, leaving 7 bases not matched to a gene. Germline loops: CDR1 MNHEY, CDR2 SMNVEV (reference sequence). The CDR3 totals 13 residues. DNA of the CDR3: TGTGCCAGCAGCGGACAGGGCCCTTCTGGCTACACCTTC. Protein product: CASSGQGPSGYTF.

The chain carries TRBV7-3 and TRBJ1-1, with D perhaps TRBD1 (6 bases). This CDR3 spans 13 amino acids. Trimming cost V 4 bases and J 9 bases, with 15 bases left between them. In germline, CDR1 is SGHTA, CDR2 FQGTGA. CDR3 nucleotide sequence: TGTGCCAGCAGCTCACAAAGGGGGAGCCAAGCTTTCTTT. This encodes CASSSQRGSQAFF.

The V call is TRBV2, the J call TRBJ2-7; 7 nucleotides match TRBD1. Germline V gene data show CDR1 as SNHLY and CDR2 as FYNNEI. CDR3 length: 14 residues. The junction had 6 bases not matched to a gene; V was cut back by 4 bases and J by 3 bases. The CDR3: CASSVQGSHYEQYF. Here the CDR3 DNA reads TGTGCCAGCAGTGTACAGGGGTCCCACTACGAGCAGTACTTC.

This chain links TRBV18 with TRBJ2-3; 7 bases fit TRBD1. The J segment lost 1 base and the V segment lost 5 bases, leaving 12 bases of the junction unmatched. CDR3 length equals 17 residues. Germline V gene data show CDR1 as KGHSH and CDR2 as LQKENI. The CDR3 DNA reads TGTGCCAGCTCAGCCGCTACCACAGGGGCAGGCACAGATACGCAGTATTTT. This gives the protein CASSAATTGAGTDTQYF. The whole variable domain, remainder taken from reference TRBV18 and TRBJ2-3, is NAGVMQNPRHLVRRRGQEARLRCSPMKGHSHVYWYRQLPEEGLKFMVYLQKENIIDESGMPKERFSAEFPKEGPSILRIQQVVRGDSAAYFCASSAATTGAGTDTQYFGPGTRLTVL.

The chain has TRBV28 and TRBJ1-2, with a weak D call TRBD1 (6 bases). This CDR3 contains 15 residues. Germline CDR1 and CDR2: MDHEN and SYDVKM. Trimming stripped 5 bases from V and 4 bases from J, with 17 bases between. CDR3 sequence: CASSNLWGAGYGYTF. The CDR3 DNA follows: TGTGCCAGCAGTAACCTCTGGGGGGCTGGCTATGGCTACACCTTC.

The genes are TRBV12-5 and TRBJ2-1; no definite D call. The CDR3 is 16 amino acids. CDR1 is LGHNT, CDR2 FRNRAP, per germline. The V gene lost 1 base and the J gene lost 8 bases, with 18 bases spanning the gap. In DNA, the CDR3 is TGTGCTAGTGGTTTGGGGACCGCGCTCAACTGGGATGAGCAGTTCTTC. Its translation: CASGLGTALNWDEQFF.

This chain uses TRBV5-6 with TRBJ2-1, with TRBD1 matching over 9 bases. In germline, CDR1 is SGHDT, CDR2 YYEEEE. The V and J ends lost 4 bases and 6 bases, in that order; junction bases with no gene match: 11. The CDR3 spans 16 residues. The CDR3 bases are TGTGCCAGCAGCGGGCAGAGGACAGGGGTTAGCAATGAGCAGTTCTTC. Residues: CASSGQRTGVSNEQFF.

The V call is TRBV7-9, the J call TRBJ2-3, with 10 positions matching TRBD2. In germline, CDR1 is SEHNR, CDR2 FQNEAQ (reference sequence). The CDR3 is 15 residues long. V shed 5 bases and J 2 bases; nucleotides not matched to a gene: 4. For the CDR3, the DNA is TGTGCCAGCAGCGCCAGCGGGGGGGCCACAGATACGCAGTATTTT. The encoded protein is CASSASGGATDTQYF.

The chain employs TRBV5-4 and TRBJ2-7, with 11 bases fitting TRBD1. V gave up 0 bases and J gave up 8 bases; unmatched junction bases: 7. Per the germline V gene, CDR1 is SGHNT and CDR2 is YYREEE (reference sequence). CDR3 length: 15 residues. The CDR3 coding sequence is TGTGCCAGCAGCTTGGGGACAGGGGGCGGTTCGCAGCAGTACTTC. The encoded protein is CASSLGTGGGSQQYF.

The sample holds one count of this clone. This rearrangement joins TRBV29-1 to TRBJ2-7; TRBD2 matches at 7 bases. CDR1 and CDR2 (germline): SQVTM, ANQGSEA. V was clipped by 6 bases and J by 9 bases; unmatched bases: 17. This CDR3 is 14 amino acids long. CDR3 coding DNA: TGCAGCGTCCCTAGCAGCGGGGACTTCTCGGGGCAGTACTTC. Its protein is CSVPSSGDFSGQYF.

This chain uses TRBV10-3 with TRBJ2-3, with D possibly being TRBD1 (5 bases). Germline loops: CDR1 ENHRY, CDR2 SYGVKD. Trimming took 6 bases from V and 0 from J, leaving 7 bases between them. The CDR3 sequence is 13 residues long. The CDR3, as DNA: TGTGCCATCAGGGCAGGGAGCACAGATACGCAGTATTTT. It encodes CAIRAGSTDTQYF.

The V and J genes are TRBV12-3 or TRBV12-4 and TRBJ1-1, with D unclear. Trimming took 6 bases from V and 4 from J, leaving 9 bases between them. CDR3 length: 12 amino acids. In nucleotides, the CDR3 is TGTGCCAGCAGCCCCAGGAGCACTGAAGCTTTCTTT. It translates to CASSPRSTEAFF.

V and J are TRBV6-2 or TRBV6-3 and TRBJ2-7; the D gene is possibly TRBD1 (6 bases). This CDR3 region has 15 residues. Trimming removed 6 bases from V and 7 bases from J, with 22 bases in between. In germline, CDR1 is MNHEY, CDR2 SVGEGT. DNA of the CDR3: TGTGCCAGCAGCTCCAGGACAGTTTGGTGGTGGGAGCAGTACTTC. Protein sequence: CASSSRTVWWWEQYF.

V usage is TRBV5-5 and J usage is TRBJ1-6; 7 bases match TRBD1. Germline assignment: CDR1 SGHKS and CDR2 YYEKEE (reference sequence). This CDR3 has 18 amino acids. V gave up 1 base and J gave up 0 bases; unmatched junction bases: 7. The CDR3 DNA reads TGTGCCAGCAGCTTGTCCGACAGGGAGAGCTCCTATAATTCACCCCTCCACTTT. This encodes CASSLSDRESSYNSPLHF. The whole variable domain, filled in from reference TRBV5-5 and TRBJ1-6, reads DAGVTQSPTHLIKTRGQQVTLRCSPISGHKSVSWYQQVLGQGPQFIFQYYEKEERGRGNFPDRFSARQFPNYSSELNVNALLLGDSALYLCASSLSDRESSYNSPLHFGNGTRLTVT.

J is TRBJ2-1 and V is TRBV5-1, with 9 bases identical to TRBD2. This CDR3 region has 15 residues. V was pared by 4 bases and J by 3 bases, with 5 bases of the junction left unmatched. Germline lookup yields CDR1 SGHRS and CDR2 YFSETQ. The CDR3 is CASSASSGSYNEQFF. The CDR3 coding sequence is TGCGCCAGCAGCGCGAGTAGCGGGAGCTACAATGAGCAGTTCTTC.

Here the CDR3 DNA reads TGTGCCAGCTCCCGGGGGGAGATTGAAGCTTTCTTT. This sequence encodes CASSRGEIEAFF. The chain links TRBV2 to TRBJ1-1; TRBD1 might be the D (5 bases). This CDR3 is built from 12 residues. Per the germline V gene, CDR1 is SNHLY and CDR2 is FYNNEI. V was shortened by 8 bases and J by 7 bases, with 14 bases between the two germline ends.